Ten or more counts support the clone carrying this T cell receptor (beta chain). Researchers took RNA transcripts and amplified the TCR beta CDR3 regions from them. RT-PCR in the first round (using the HTBI primer set) targeted the TCR CDR3. TCRdb processed the multiplex PCR reads anew with MiXCR; each CDR3 protein has one entry. The sample consists of about 640,000 distinct CDR3 sequences, around 21% of them appearing once. This record comes from a study of T cells in Graves' hyperthyroidism and ophthalmopathy. The V and J ends lost 1 base and 3 bases respectively, with 7 bases between them. There are 14 residues in the CDR3. From germline, CDR1 is LGHDT and CDR2 YNNKEL (reference sequence).

The sequencing input was blood. The sequence came from a young man with Graves' ophthalmopathy. This rearrangement joins TRBV3-1 to TRBJ1-3, with D possibly TRBD1 on 5 matching bases. CDR3 bases: TGTGCCAGCAGCCAAGGACAGTTTGGAAACACCATATATTTT. This codes for CASSQGQFGNTIYF.